This T cell receptor beta chain was captured by sequencing in a study of CD8+CD57+ T cells in acquired aplastic anemia. For the study at large: Isolated CD4+ and CD8+ cells, once sorted, yielded DNA averaging around 3.1 ug.

General study findings and limits: Patients and controls were found to share roughly 31 CD8+ CDR3 sequences.

Per germline, CDR1 SGHNT and CDR2 YYREEE (reference sequence). This CDR3 is built from 14 residues. Trimming pared 4 bases from V and 8 bases from J, leaving 18 bases between. The authors sequenced patients whose flow cytometry had shown CD8+CD57+ cell expansion. The use of genomic DNA as template underpinned the TCR beta VDJ and CDR3 profiling. In TCRdb, the reads were re-called with MiXCR into one record per CDR3 protein. The sample consists of around 160,000 distinct CDR3 sequences, more than 45% of them appearing once. Comment on this clonotype: Antigen: not known.

This sequence joins TRBV5-4 and TRBJ1-1; D possibly corresponds to TRBD1 (5 bases). The sequencing sample was made of sorted CD4+, CD8+, or CD8+CD57+ T cells (not recorded which) from PBMCs. This clonotype originated in a human donor with aplastic anemia. The CDR3 spells CASSGTGGVLEAFF. The CDR3 DNA is TGTGCCAGCAGCGGAACGGGGGGGGTCCTCGAAGCTTTCTTT.